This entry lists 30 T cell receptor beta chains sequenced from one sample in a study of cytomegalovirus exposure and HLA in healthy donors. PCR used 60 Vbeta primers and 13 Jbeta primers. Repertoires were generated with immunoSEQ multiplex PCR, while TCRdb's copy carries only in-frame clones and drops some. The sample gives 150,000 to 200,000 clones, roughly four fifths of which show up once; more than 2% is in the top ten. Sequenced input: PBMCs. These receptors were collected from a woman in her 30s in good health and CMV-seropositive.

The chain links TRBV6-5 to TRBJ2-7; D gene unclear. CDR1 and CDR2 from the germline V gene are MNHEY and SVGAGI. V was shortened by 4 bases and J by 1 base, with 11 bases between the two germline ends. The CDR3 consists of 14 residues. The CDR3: CASSSRGPSYEQYF. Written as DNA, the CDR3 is TGTGCCAGCAGTTCCCGTGGCCCGTCCTACGAGCAGTACTTC.

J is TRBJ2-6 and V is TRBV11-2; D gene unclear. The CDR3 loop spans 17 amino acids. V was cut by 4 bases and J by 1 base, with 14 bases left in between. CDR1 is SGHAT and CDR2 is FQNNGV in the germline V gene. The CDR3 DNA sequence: TGTGCCAGCAGCTCACCTTTTAGAGCGTCTGGGGCCAACGTCCTGACTTTC. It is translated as CASSSPFRASGANVLTF.

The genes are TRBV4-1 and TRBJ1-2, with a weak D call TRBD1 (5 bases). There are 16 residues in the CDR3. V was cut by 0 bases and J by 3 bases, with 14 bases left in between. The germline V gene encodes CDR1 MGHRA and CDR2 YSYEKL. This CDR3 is CASSQENTGGDYGYTF. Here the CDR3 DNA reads TGCGCCAGCAGCCAAGAAAATACAGGCGGCGACTATGGCTACACCTTC.

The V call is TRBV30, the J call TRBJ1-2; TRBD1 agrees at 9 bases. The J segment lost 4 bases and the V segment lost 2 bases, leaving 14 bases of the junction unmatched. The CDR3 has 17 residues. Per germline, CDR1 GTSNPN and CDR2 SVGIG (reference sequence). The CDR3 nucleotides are TGTGCCTGGAGTTCCGGGACAGGGCGTTTTTGGGTCTATGGCTACACCTTC. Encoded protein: CAWSSGTGRFWVYGYTF.

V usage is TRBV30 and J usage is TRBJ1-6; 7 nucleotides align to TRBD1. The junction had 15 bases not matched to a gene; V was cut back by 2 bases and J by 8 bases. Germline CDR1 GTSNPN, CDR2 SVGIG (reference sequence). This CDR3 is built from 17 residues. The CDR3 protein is CAWSYDRGRSLDSPLHF. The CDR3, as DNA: TGTGCCTGGAGTTATGATAGGGGGCGAAGTTTGGATTCACCCCTCCACTTT.

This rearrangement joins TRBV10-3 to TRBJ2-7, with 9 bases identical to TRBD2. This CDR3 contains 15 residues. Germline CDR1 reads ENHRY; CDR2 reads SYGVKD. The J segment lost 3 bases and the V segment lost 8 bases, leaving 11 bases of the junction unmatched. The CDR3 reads CAIGVDSGGNYEQYF. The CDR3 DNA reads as TGTGCCATCGGGGTTGATAGCGGGGGCAACTACGAGCAGTACTTC.

The CDR3 region has the DNA TGTGCCACCAGCAGAGCTCCAACAGGGGAAGGTTCACCCCTCCACTTT. It yields the protein CATSRAPTGEGSPLHF. The chain combines TRBV15 with TRBJ1-6; the match to TRBD1 covers 7 bases. The CDR3 contains 16 residues. Germline V gene sequence: CDR1 LNHNV, CDR2 YYDKDF (reference sequence). V dropped 1 base and J dropped 9; count of bases not matched to a gene: 9.

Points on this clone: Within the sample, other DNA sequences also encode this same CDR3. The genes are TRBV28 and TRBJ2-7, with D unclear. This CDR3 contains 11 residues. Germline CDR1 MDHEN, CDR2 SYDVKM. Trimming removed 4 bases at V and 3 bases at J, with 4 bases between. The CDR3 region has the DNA TGTGCCAGCAGTTCCAGCTACGAGCAGTACTTC. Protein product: CASSSSYEQYF.

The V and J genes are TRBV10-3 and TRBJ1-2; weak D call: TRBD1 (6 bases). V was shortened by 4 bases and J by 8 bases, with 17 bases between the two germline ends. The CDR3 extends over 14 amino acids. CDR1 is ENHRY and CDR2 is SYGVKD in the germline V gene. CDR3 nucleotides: TGTGCCATCAGTGGGGGGCCCGCTTCTAGGGGCTACACCTTC. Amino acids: CAISGGPASRGYTF.

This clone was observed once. CDR3 nucleotide sequence: TGTGCCAGCAGTGGAAGCGGGGGGGACGCAGATACGCAGTATTTT. It encodes CASSGSGGDADTQYF. V and J are TRBV28 and TRBJ2-3; 10 nucleotides agree with TRBD2. From germline, CDR1 is MDHEN and CDR2 SYDVKM. The CDR3 extends over 15 amino acids. J lost 4 bases, V lost 5 bases, and 6 bases had no gene match.

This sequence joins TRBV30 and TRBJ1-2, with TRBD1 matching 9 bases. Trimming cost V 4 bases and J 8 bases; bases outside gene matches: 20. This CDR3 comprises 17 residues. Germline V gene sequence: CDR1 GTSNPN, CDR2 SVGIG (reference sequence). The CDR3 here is CAWKGIFPGQGIMGYTF. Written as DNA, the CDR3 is TGTGCCTGGAAAGGGATTTTCCCGGGACAGGGTATAATGGGCTACACCTTC. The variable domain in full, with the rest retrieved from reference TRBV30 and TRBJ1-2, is SQTIHQWPATLVQPVGSPLSLECTVEGTSNPNLYWYRQAAGRGLQLLFYSVGIGQISSEVPQNLSASRPQDRQFILSSKKLLLSDSGFYLCAWKGIFPGQGIMGYTFGSGTRLTVV.

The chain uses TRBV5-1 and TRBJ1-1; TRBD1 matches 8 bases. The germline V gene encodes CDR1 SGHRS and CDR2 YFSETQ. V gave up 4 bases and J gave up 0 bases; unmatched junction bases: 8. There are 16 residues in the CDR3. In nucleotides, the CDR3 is TGCGCCAGCAGCACACAGGGGACAGGTTTGAACACTGAAGCTTTCTTT. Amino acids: CASSTQGTGLNTEAFF.

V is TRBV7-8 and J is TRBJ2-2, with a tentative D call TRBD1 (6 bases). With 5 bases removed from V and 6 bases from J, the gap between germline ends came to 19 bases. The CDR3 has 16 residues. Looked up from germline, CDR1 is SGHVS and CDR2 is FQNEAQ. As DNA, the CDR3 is TGTGCCAGCAGCCCTAGGAACAGGGACGGGGCCGGGGAGCTGTTTTTT. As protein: CASSPRNRDGAGELFF.

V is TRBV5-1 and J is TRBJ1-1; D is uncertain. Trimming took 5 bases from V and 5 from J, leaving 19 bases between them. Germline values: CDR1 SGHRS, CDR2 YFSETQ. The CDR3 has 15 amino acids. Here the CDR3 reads CASSAMGRRVTEAFF. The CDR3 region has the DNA TGCGCCAGCAGTGCCATGGGGAGGAGGGTAACTGAAGCTTTCTTT.

The CDR3 DNA reads as TGTGCCAGCAGCTCGGGAGGCAGGAACACTGAAGCTTTCTTT. Its translation: CASSSGGRNTEAFF. The chain uses TRBV7-9 and TRBJ1-1; D is uncertain. CDR3 size: 14 residues. V was cut by 4 bases and J by 1 base, with 10 bases left in between. CDR1 is SEHNR, CDR2 FQNEAQ, per germline (reference sequence).

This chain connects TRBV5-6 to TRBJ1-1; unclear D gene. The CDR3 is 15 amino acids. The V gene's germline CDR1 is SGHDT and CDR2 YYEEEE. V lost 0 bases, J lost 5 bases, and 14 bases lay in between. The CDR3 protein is CASSLVWVERTEAFF. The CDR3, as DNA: TGTGCCAGCAGCTTGGTCTGGGTGGAGAGGACTGAAGCTTTCTTT.

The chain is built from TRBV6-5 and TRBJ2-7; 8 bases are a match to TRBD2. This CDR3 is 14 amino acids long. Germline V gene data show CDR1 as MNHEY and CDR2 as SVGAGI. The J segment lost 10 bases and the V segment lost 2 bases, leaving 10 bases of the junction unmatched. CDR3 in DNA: TGTGCCAGCAGTTACACTGGGACTAGAGGGTACCAGTACTTC. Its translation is CASSYTGTRGYQYF.

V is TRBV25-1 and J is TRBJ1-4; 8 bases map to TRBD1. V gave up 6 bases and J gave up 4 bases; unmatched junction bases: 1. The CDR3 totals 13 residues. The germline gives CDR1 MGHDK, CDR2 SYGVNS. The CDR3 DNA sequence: TGTGCCAGCAGGGGACAGGTTAATGAAAAACTGTTTTTT. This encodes CASRGQVNEKLFF.

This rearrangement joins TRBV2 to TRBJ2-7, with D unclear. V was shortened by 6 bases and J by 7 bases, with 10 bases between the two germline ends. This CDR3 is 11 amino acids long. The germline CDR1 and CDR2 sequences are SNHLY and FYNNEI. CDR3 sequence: CASSVGWEQYF. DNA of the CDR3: TGTGCCAGCAGCGTGGGCTGGGAGCAGTACTTC. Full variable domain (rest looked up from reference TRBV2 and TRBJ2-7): EPEVTQTPSHQVTQMGQEVILRCVPISNHLYFYWYRQILGQKVEFLVSFYNNEISEKSEIFDDQFSVERPDGSNFTLKIRSTKLEDSAMYFCASSVGWEQYFGPGTRLTVT.

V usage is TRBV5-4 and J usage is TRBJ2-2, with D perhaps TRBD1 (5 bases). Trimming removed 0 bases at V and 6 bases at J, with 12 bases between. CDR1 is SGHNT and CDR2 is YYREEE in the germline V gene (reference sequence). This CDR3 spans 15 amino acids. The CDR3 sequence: CASSLEAGKAGELFF. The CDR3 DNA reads TGTGCCAGCAGCTTGGAAGCAGGGAAGGCCGGGGAGCTGTTTTTT. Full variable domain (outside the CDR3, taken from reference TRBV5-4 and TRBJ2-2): ETGVTQSPTHLIKTRGQQVTLRCSSQSGHNTVSWYQQALGQGPQFIFQYYREEENGRGNFPPRFSGLQFPNYSSELNVNALELDDSALYLCASSLEAGKAGELFFGEGSRLTVL.

CDR3 nucleotide sequence: TGTGCCAGCAGTTTATGGGGACAGGGTAACTATGGCTACACCTTC. Protein sequence: CASSLWGQGNYGYTF. This sequence joins TRBV27 and TRBJ1-2; 9 bases map to TRBD1. CDR3 length: 15 amino acids. Germline V CDR1 and CDR2: MNHEY, SMNVEV (reference sequence). The ends lost 1 base at V and 1 base at J; junction bases unmatched: 1.

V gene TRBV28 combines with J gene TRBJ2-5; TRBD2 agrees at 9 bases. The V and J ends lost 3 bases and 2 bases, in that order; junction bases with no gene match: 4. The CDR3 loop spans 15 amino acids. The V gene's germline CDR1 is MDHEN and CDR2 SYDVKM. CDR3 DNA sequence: TGTGCCAGCAGTTTGGGCGGGGGGGAACAAGAGACCCAGTACTTC. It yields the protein CASSLGGGEQETQYF.

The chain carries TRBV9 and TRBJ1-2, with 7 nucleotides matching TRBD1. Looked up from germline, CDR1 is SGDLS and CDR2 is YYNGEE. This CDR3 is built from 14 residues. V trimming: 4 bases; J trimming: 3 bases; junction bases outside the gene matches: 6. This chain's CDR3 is CASSPSTGDYGYTF. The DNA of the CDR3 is TGTGCCAGCAGCCCATCAACAGGGGACTATGGCTACACCTTC.

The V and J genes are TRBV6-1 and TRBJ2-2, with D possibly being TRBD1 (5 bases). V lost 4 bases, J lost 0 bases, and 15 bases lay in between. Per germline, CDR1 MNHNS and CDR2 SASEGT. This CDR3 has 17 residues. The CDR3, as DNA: TGTGCCAGCAGTGCCGTTAGTAGGGGCGCGAACACCGGGGAGCTGTTTTTT. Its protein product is CASSAVSRGANTGELFF.

The CDR3 is CASSLTGLGNTIYF. The DNA for the CDR3 is TGTGCCAGCAGCCTGACAGGACTTGGAAACACCATATATTTT. V is TRBV6-6 and J is TRBJ1-3; tentatively, D is TRBD1 (6 bases). The CDR3 has 14 residues. V gave up 6 bases and J gave up 3 bases, with 12 bases separating them. Germline-derived CDR1 and CDR2 are MNHNY and SVGAGI (reference sequence).

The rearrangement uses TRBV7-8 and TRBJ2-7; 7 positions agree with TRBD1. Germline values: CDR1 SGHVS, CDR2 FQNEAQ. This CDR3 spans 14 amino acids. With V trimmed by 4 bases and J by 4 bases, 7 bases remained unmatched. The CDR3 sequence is CASSSYGTAYEQYF. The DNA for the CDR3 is TGTGCCAGCAGCTCATATGGGACAGCGTACGAGCAGTACTTC.

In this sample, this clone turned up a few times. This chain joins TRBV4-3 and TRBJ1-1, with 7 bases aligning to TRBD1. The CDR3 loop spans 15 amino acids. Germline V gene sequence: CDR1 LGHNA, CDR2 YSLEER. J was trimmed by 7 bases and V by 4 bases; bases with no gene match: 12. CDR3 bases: TGCGCCAGCAGCCGAGGGACAGAAGGTAGTGTTGAAGCTTTCTTT. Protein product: CASSRGTEGSVEAFF.

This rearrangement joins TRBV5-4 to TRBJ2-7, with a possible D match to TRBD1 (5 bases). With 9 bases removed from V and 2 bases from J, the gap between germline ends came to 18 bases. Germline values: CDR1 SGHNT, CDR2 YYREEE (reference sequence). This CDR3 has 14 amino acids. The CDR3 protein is CAIGAGSGPYEQYF. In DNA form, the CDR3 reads TGTGCCATCGGAGCAGGTTCAGGGCCCTACGAGCAGTACTTC.

The CDR3 is CAISESSGIGGYTF. The CDR3 DNA reads TGTGCCATCAGTGAGTCGTCAGGGATAGGTGGCTACACCTTC. This chain uses TRBV10-3 with TRBJ1-2, with a weak D call TRBD1 (5 bases). Trimming cost V 0 bases and J 7 bases, with 12 bases left between them. Germline values: CDR1 ENHRY, CDR2 SYGVKD. The CDR3 runs 14 residues.

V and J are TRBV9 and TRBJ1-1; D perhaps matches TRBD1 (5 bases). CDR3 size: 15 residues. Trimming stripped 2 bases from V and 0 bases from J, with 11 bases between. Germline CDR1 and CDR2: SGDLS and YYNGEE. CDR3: CASSVPQDMNTEAFF. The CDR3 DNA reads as TGTGCCAGCAGCGTTCCACAGGACATGAACACTGAAGCTTTCTTT.